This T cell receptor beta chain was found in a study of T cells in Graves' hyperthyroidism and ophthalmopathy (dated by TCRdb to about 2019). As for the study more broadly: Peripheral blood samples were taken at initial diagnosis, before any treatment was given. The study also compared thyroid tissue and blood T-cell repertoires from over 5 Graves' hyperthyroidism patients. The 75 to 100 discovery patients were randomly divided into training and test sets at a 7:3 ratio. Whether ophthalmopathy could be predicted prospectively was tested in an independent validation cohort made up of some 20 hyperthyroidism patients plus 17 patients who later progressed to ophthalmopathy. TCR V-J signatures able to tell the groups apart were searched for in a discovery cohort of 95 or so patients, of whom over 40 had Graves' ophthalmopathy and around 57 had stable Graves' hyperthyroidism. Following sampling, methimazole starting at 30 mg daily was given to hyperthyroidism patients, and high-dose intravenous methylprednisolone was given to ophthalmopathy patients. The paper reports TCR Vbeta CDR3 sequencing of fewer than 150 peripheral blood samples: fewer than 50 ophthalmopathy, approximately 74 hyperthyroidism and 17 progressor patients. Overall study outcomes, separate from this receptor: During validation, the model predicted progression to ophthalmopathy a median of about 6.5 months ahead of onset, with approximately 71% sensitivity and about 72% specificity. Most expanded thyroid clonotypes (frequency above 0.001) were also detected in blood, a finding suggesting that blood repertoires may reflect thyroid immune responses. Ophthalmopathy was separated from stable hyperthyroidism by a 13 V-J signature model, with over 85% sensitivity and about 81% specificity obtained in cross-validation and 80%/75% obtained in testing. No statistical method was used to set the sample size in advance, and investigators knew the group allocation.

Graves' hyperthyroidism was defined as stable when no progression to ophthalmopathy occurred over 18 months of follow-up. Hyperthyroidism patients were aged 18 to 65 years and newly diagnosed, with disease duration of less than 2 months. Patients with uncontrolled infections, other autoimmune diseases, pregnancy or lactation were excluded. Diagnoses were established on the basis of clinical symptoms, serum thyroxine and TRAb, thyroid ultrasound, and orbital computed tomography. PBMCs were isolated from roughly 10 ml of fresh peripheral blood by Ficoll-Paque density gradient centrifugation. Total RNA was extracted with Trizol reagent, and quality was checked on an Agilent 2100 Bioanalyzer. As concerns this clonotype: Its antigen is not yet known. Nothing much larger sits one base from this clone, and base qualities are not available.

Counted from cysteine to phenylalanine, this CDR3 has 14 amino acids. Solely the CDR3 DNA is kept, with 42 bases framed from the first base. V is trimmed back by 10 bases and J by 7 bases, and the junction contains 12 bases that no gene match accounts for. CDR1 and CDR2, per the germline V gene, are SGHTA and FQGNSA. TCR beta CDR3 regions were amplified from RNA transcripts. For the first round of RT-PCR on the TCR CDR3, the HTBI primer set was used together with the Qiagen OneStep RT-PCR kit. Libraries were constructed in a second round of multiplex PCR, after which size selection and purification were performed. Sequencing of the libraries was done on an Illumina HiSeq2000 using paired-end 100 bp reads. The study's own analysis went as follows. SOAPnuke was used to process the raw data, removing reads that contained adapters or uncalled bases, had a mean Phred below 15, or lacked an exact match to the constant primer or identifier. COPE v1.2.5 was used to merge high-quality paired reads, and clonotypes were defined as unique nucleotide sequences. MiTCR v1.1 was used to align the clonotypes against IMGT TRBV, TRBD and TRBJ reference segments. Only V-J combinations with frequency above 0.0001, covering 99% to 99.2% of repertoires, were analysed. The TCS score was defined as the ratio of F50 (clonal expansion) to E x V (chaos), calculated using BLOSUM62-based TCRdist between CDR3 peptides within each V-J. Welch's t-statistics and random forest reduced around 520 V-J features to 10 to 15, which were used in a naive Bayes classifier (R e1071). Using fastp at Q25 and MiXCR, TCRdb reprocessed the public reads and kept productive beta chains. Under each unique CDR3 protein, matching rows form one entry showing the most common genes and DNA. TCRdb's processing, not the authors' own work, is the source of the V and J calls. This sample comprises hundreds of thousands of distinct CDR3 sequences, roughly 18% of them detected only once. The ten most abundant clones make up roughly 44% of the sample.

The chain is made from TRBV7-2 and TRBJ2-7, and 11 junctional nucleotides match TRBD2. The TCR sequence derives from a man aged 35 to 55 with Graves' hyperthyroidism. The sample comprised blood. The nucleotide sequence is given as TGTGCCACAGCGTCACTAGCGGGAGCTGGGGAGCAGTACTTC. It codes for CATASLAGAGEQYF.